This section outlines one T cell receptor beta chain sequence together with its context. Antigen: not known. The identical CDR3 is also encoded by other nucleotide sequences in the sample. This specimen belongs to a study of T cell responses to AZD1222 COVID-19 vaccine. TCRdb's table, derived via immunoSEQ multiplex PCR, lists solely in-frame clones and lacks some. The repertoire holds around 160,000 clones, with around 88% as singletons. This CDR3 spans 14 amino acids. The ends were cut back, 2 bases at V and 0 bases at J, with 7 bases in the middle. Per the germline V gene, CDR1 is SEHNR and CDR2 is FQNEAQ (reference sequence). Overall study results and limits: Researchers report vaccine-associated CD4 TCRs spanning spike, with dominance at 160-218 and 743-854.

Specimen: peripheral blood, collected on day 0 of AZD1222 vaccination. The sequence was collected from an adult in good health. This rearrangement joins TRBV7-9 to TRBJ1-1; D possibly corresponds to TRBD1 (5 bases). CDR3 in DNA: TGTGCCAGCAGCTTACAGGGAGTGAACACTGAAGCTTTCTTT. Its protein product is CASSLQGVNTEAFF.